Below are 7 T cell receptor beta chains sequenced from a single sample in a study of human T cells and chemical hapten exposure. Specified time point: patch test 2, 6 weeks after DPC sensitization. Noted treatment: therapeutic diphenylcyclopropenone sensitization with weekly scalp DPC. Each CDR3 protein gets one entry after TCRdb re-called the RACE reads with MiXCR. The sample contains 70,000 to 95,000 distinct CDR3 sequences, less than 8.5% of which appear only once. Source: whole blood, taken in connection with sensitization to the hapten diphenylcyclopropenone (DPC). The receptors were gathered from a woman aged 25-40 years with alopecia areata. Some clones in this sample may be carry-over from other donors' samples.

This clonotype was seen ten or more times. V is TRBV20-1 and J is TRBJ2-2; tentatively, D is TRBD1 (6 bases). The germline V gene encodes CDR1 DFQATT and CDR2 SNEGSKA (reference sequence). The CDR3 is made up of 15 amino acids. The ends were cut back, 0 bases at V and 7 bases at J, with 15 bases in the middle. The CDR3 DNA is TGCAGTGCTAGAGACCAAGGGACATTAATCGGGGAGCTGTTTTTT. Encoded protein: CSARDQGTLIGELFF.

The table lists this clonotype with many counts. The chain couples TRBV12-3 or TRBV12-4 to TRBJ1-2; D gene unclear. This CDR3 is built from 15 residues. The V gene lost 1 base and the J gene lost 2 bases, with 11 bases spanning the gap. The CDR3 loop reads CASSLDGSWNYGYTF. The CDR3 nucleotides read TGTGCCAGCAGTTTAGACGGCAGCTGGAACTATGGCTACACCTTC.

The sample holds a few counts of this clonotype. J is TRBJ2-7 and V is TRBV30; the D is unclear. V lost 2 bases to trimming and J lost 3 bases, with 8 bases between them. The CDR3 runs to 12 residues. CDR1 and CDR2 from the germline V gene are GTSNPN and SVGIG (reference sequence). The CDR3 sequence is CAWSLGYYEQYF. CDR3 nucleotides: TGTGCCTGGAGTTTGGGTTACTACGAGCAGTACTTC.

Concerning this clonotype: A read error may produce the germline difference seen at one junction end. V gene TRBV6-1 combines with J gene TRBJ1-5, with TRBD1 matching 7 bases. The germline gives CDR1 MNHNS, CDR2 SASEGT. The CDR3 consists of 15 residues. CDR3 nucleotide sequence: TGTGCCAGCAGAGAAGAGGGACAGCCGGGCCAGCCCCAGCATTTT. It yields the protein CASREEGQPGQPQHF.

This clonotype was observed at least ten times. The chain joins TRBV20-1 to TRBJ1-2, with D possibly matching TRBD1 (5 bases). V dropped 4 bases and J dropped 2 bases, with 11 bases sitting between them. This CDR3 region has 13 residues. The germline V gene encodes CDR1 DFQATT and CDR2 SNEGSKA (reference sequence). Here the CDR3 reads CSATQTENYGYTF. CDR3 sequence (DNA): TGCAGTGCTACTCAGACAGAAAACTATGGCTACACCTTC.

The sample holds a few counts of this clonotype. This chain joins TRBV19 and TRBJ1-5; 8 bases line up with TRBD1. The CDR3 totals 18 residues. The germline V gene encodes CDR1 LNHDA and CDR2 SQIVND (reference sequence). The V and J ends lost 5 bases and 0 bases, in that order; junction bases with no gene match: 12. This CDR3 is CASSVLFGQGDSNQPQHF. DNA of the CDR3: TGTGCCAGTAGTGTCCTATTCGGACAGGGTGATAGCAATCAGCCCCAGCATTTT.

This clonotype was seen more than once but under ten times. The chain employs TRBV7-6 and TRBJ1-4; unclear D gene. The CDR3 has 13 residues. Germline assignment: CDR1 SGHVS and CDR2 FNYEAQ. V was shortened by 1 base and J by 4 bases, with 4 bases between the two germline ends. CDR3 sequence reads: CASSLGNNEKLFF. The DNA for the CDR3 is TGTGCCAGCAGCTTAGGGAATAATGAAAAACTGTTTTTT.